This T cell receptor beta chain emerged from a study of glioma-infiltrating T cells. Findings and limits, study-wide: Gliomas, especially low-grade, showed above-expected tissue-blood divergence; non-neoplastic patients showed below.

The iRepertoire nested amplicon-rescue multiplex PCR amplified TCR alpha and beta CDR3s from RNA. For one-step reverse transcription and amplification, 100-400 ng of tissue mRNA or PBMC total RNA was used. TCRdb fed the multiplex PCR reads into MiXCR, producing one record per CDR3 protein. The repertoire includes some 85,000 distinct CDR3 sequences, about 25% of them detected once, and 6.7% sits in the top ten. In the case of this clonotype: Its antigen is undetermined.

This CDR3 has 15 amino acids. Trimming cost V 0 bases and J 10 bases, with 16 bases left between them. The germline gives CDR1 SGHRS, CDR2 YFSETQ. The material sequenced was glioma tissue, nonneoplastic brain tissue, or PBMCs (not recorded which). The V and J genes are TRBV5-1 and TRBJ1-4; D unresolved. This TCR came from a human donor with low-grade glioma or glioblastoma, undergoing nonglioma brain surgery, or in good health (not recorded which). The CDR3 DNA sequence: TGCGCCAGCAGCTTGGTGCCAAGAGGCGAGCGAAAACTGTTTTTT. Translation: CASSLVPRGERKLFF.